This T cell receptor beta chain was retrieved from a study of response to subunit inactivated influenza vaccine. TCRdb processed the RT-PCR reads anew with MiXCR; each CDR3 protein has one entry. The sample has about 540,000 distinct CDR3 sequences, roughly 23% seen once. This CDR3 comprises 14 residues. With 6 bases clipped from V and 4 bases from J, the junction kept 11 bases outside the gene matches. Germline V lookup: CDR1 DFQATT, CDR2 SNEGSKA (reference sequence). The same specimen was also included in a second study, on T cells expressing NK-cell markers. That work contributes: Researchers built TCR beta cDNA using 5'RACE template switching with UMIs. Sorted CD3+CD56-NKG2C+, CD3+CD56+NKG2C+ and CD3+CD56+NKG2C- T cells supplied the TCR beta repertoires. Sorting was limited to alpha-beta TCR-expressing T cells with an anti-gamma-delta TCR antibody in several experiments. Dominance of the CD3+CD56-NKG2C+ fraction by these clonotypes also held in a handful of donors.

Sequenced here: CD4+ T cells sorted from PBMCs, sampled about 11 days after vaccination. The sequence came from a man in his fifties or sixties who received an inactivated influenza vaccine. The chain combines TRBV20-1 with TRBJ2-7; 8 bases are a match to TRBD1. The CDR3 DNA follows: TGCAGTGCCAATTACGACAGGGGATTGTACGAGCAGTACTTC. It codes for CSANYDRGLYEQYF.